This passage covers 18 T cell receptor beta chains from one sample sequenced in a study of shared clonotypes between healthy human individuals (dated by TCRdb to the early 2020s). Receptors were amplified or captured by the immunoSEQ multiplex PCR assay. In its TCRdb copy, this immuneACCESS table keeps in-frame sequences only and misses some clones. Where compared with another copy, unresolved V genes explain less than half of these, and the others have no known cause. The table for this sample lists 300,000 or so clones; under 80% of them were counted only once. The ten biggest clones cover around 10% of the sample. The sample taken for sequencing was memory CD4+ T cells sorted from blood. The sample's cell subset or site label, in plain terms: CD45RA-negative fraction. All receptors derive from a man younger than 40 in good health.

V and J are TRBV28 and TRBJ2-4, with a tentative D call TRBD1 (6 bases). This CDR3 comprises 14 residues. Germline assignment: CDR1 MDHEN and CDR2 SYDVKM. V lost 0 bases, J lost 8 bases, and 11 bases lay in between. This CDR3 is CASSLWGASYIQYF. The CDR3 DNA reads as TGTGCCAGCAGTTTATGGGGGGCGAGCTACATTCAGTACTTC.

This sequence joins TRBV7-8 and TRBJ2-7; D unresolved. CDR1 SGHVS and CDR2 FQNEAQ come from the germline V gene. Trimming took off 3 bases at V and 3 bases at J, with 9 bases between the two ends. The CDR3 length is 13 residues. The CDR3, as DNA: TGTGCCAGCAGCTTTCTGGAAAGCTACGAGCAGTACTTC. Residues: CASSFLESYEQYF.

The V call is TRBV2, the J call TRBJ2-7, with D possibly matching TRBD1 (6 bases). Trimming took 5 bases from V and 7 from J, leaving 15 bases between them. Germline CDR1 and CDR2: SNHLY and FYNNEI. The CDR3 runs to 13 residues. The CDR3 reads CASSQGLTGEQYF. CDR3 coding DNA: TGTGCCAGCAGTCAGGGGCTAACGGGGGAGCAGTACTTC. The full variable domain, with the rest looked up from reference TRBV2 and TRBJ2-7, is EPEVTQTPSHQVTQMGQEVILRCVPISNHLYFYWYRQILGQKVEFLVSFYNNEISEKSEIFDDQFSVERPDGSNFTLKIRSTKLEDSAMYFCASSQGLTGEQYFGPGTRLTVT.

The CDR3 here is CASSSDYGYTF. CDR3 nucleotides: TGTGCCAGCAGCTCCGACTATGGCTACACCTTC. The rearrangement links TRBV28 to TRBJ1-2; no definite D call. V lost 6 bases, J lost 3 bases, and 5 bases lay in between. The CDR3 length is 11 residues. Germline lookup yields CDR1 MDHEN and CDR2 SYDVKM.

The rearrangement links TRBV19 to TRBJ2-1; D gene unclear. The germline gives CDR1 LNHDA, CDR2 SQIVND (reference sequence). The CDR3 contains 12 residues. V was pared by 5 bases and J by 8 bases, with 10 bases between. The CDR3 loop reads CASSRLGYEQFF. In DNA form, the CDR3 reads TGTGCCAGTAGTCGTCTTGGCTATGAGCAGTTCTTC.

The chain is built from TRBV5-5 and TRBJ1-3; possible D gene TRBD1, 5 bases. The germline V gene encodes CDR1 SGHKS and CDR2 YYEKEE (reference sequence). CDR3 length: 14 amino acids. Trimming stripped 4 bases from V and 4 bases from J, with 12 bases between. CDR3 region: CASSLKGVGNTIYF. DNA for the CDR3: TGTGCCAGCAGCCTAAAAGGGGTCGGAAACACCATATATTTT.

The chain recombines TRBV6-5 with TRBJ2-1; D unresolved. The CDR3 consists of 14 residues. The V gene's germline CDR1 is MNHEY and CDR2 SVGAGI. V was pared by 6 bases and J by 0 bases, with 9 bases between. The CDR3 coding sequence is TGTGCCAGCAGACCCGGAAGCTCCTACAATGAGCAGTTCTTC. It translates to CASRPGSSYNEQFF.

The chain carries TRBV7-3 and TRBJ2-2, with a weak D call TRBD2 (6 bases). The CDR3 totals 17 residues. Germline assignment: CDR1 SGHTA and CDR2 FQGTGA. The V gene lost 2 bases and the J gene lost 2 bases, with 15 bases spanning the gap. The CDR3 here is CASSLEGRRENTGELFF. In DNA form, the CDR3 reads TGTGCCAGCAGCTTAGAAGGCCGGCGGGAAAACACCGGGGAGCTGTTTTTT.

The chain uses TRBV29-1 and TRBJ1-1; no definite D call. CDR1 SQVTM and CDR2 ANQGSEA come from the germline V gene. V shed 5 bases and J shed 3 bases, with 10 bases lying between them. This CDR3 is built from 12 residues. In DNA form, the CDR3 reads TGCAGCGTTTCCCGGGGAGACACTGAAGCTTTCTTT. Residues: CSVSRGDTEAFF.

This clone showed up just a few times. The chain is built from TRBV10-3 and TRBJ1-1, with 8 bases matching TRBD1. The ends lost 6 bases at V and 7 bases at J; junction bases unmatched: 4. CDR1 and CDR2 from the germline V gene are ENHRY and SYGVKD. CDR3 size: 12 residues. This chain's CDR3 is CAISQGASEAFF. Here the CDR3 DNA reads TGTGCCATCAGCCAGGGGGCAAGTGAAGCTTTCTTT.

This clone was observed a few times. The chain recombines TRBV10-1 with TRBJ2-2; D might be TRBD1 (5 bases). Trimming removed 8 bases from V and 1 base from J, with 8 bases in between. Germline values: CDR1 WNHNN, CDR2 SYGVQD (reference sequence). The CDR3 extends over 13 amino acids. The CDR3 DNA is TGCGCCAGCCGGCAGGGGAACACCGGGGAGCTGTTTTTT. It codes for CASRQGNTGELFF.

The rearrangement joins TRBV19 to TRBJ1-5; no definite D call. The CDR3 consists of 15 residues. Between the trimmed V and J ends, which lost 6 bases and 4 bases, there was a span of 16 bases. Germline CDR1 is LNHDA and CDR2 is SQIVND (reference sequence). CDR3 DNA sequence: TGTGCCAGTAGCGTCTGGGAGCGGAGGAATCAGCCCCAGCATTTT. Translation: CASSVWERRNQPQHF.

The V and J genes are TRBV6-5 and TRBJ1-3; no clear D. The CDR3 is made up of 15 amino acids. Between the trimmed V and J ends, which lost 0 bases and 0 bases, there was a span of 6 bases. Looked up from germline, CDR1 is MNHEY and CDR2 is SVGAGI. The CDR3 protein is CASSYSMDSGNTIYF. CDR3 sequence (DNA): TGTGCCAGCAGTTACTCGATGGACTCTGGAAACACCATATATTTT.

J is TRBJ2-5 and V is TRBV19; D unclear. V shed 4 bases and J shed 2 bases, with 8 bases lying between them. In germline, CDR1 is LNHDA, CDR2 SQIVND (reference sequence). This CDR3 region has 13 residues. The CDR3 DNA sequence: TGTGCCAGTAGTAGACACTTACAAGAGACCCAGTACTTC. Residues: CASSRHLQETQYF.

CDR3 sequence: CASRPTRGVEQYF. The CDR3 DNA follows: TGTGCCAGCAGGCCGACTAGGGGCGTGGAGCAGTACTTC. The chain carries TRBV11-3 and TRBJ2-7, with a weak D call TRBD2 (6 bases). Germline CDR1 and CDR2: SGHNT and YENEEA. The CDR3 extends over 13 amino acids. V shed 6 bases and J shed 7 bases, with 16 bases lying between them. Full variable domain (rest looked up from reference TRBV11-3 and TRBJ2-7): EAGVVQSPRYKIIEKKQPVAFWCNPISGHNTLYWYLQNLGQGPELLIRYENEEAVDDSQLPKDRFSAERLKGVDSTLKIQPAELGDSAVYLCASRPTRGVEQYFGPGTRLTVT.

The rearrangement links TRBV28 to TRBJ1-2, with 7 bases fitting TRBD1. This CDR3 region has 14 residues. J gave up 2 bases and V 6 bases, and 6 bases lay outside the gene matches. Germline V gene data show CDR1 as MDHEN and CDR2 as SYDVKM. The CDR3 nucleotides read TGTGCCAGCAGGCGGGGACAGCTCAACTATGGCTACACCTTC. It specifies CASRRGQLNYGYTF.

This rearrangement joins TRBV9 to TRBJ2-4; D unclear. Trimming removed 4 bases from V and 1 base from J, with 15 bases in between. Germline V gives CDR1 SGDLS, CDR2 YYNGEE. CDR3 size: 16 residues. In DNA, the CDR3 is TGTGCCAGCAGCCCAGGACCCTTCCGGGCCAAAAACATTCAGTACTTC. Protein sequence: CASSPGPFRAKNIQYF. Based on the CDR3 plus reference TRBV9 and TRBJ2-4, the full variable domain is DSGVTQTPKHLITATGQRVTLRCSPRSGDLSVYWYQQSLDQGLQFLIQYYNGEERAKGNILERFSAQQFPDLHSELNLSSLELGDSALYFCASSPGPFRAKNIQYFGAGTRLSVL.

Turning to this clone: The identical CDR3 is also encoded by other nucleotide sequences in the sample. The chain links TRBV2 to TRBJ2-2; D gene unclear. The germline V gene has CDR1 SNHLY and CDR2 FYNNEI. The V end lost 2 bases, the J end lost 3 bases, and 4 bases lay between the germline ends. This CDR3 spans 13 amino acids. In nucleotides, the CDR3 is TGTGCCAGCAGTGAACTCTACACCGGGGAGCTGTTTTTT. Amino acid sequence: CASSELYTGELFF.